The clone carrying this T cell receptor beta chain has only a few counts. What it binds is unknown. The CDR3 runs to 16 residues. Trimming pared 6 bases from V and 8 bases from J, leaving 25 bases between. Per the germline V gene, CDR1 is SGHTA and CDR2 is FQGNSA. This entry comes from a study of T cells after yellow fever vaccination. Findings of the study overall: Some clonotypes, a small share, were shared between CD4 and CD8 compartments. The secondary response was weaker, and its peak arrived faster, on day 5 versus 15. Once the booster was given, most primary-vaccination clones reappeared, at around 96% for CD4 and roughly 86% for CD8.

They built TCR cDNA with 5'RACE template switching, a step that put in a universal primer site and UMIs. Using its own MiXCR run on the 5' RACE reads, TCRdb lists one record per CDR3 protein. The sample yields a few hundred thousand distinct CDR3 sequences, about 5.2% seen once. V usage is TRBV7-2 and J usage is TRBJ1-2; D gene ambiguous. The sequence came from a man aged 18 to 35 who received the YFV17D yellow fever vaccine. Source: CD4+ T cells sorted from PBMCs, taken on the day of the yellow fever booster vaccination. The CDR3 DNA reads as TGTGCCAGCAGACCCCCCCTGGTCGATCTCGGCGGGGGCTACACCTTC. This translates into CASRPPLVDLGGGYTF.